The TCR beta chain under discussion was sequenced for a study of OX40 agonist ivuxolimab in advanced cancers. Study-wide points: Clonal expansion in partial responders at 0.1-3.0 mg/kg ranked among the lowest.

V was cut by 5 bases and J by 8 bases, with 13 bases left in between. The CDR3 consists of 14 residues. Germline V gives CDR1 MNHNY, CDR2 SVGAGI (reference sequence). Sequenced by immunoSEQ multiplex PCR; TCRdb stores in-frame clones only, minus some. The repertoire holds tens of thousands of clones, with approximately 82% as singletons. Comment on this clone: Its antigen remains unknown.

This TCR was recovered from an adult with an advanced solid tumor such as melanoma, head and neck, liver or kidney cancer. The chain employs TRBV6-6 and TRBJ1-6; D gene ambiguous. Material: CD4+ or CD8+ T cells sorted from blood, obtained in a trial of the OX40 agonist ivuxolimab. In DNA form, the CDR3 reads TGTGCCAGCAGTCAGGACGCGGATTATTCACCCCTCCACTTT. Its protein is CASSQDADYSPLHF.